The rows below give T cell receptor beta chains drawn from one sample of a study of T cell repertoires in cytomegalovirus infection. MiXCR was run by TCRdb on the reads, yielding one entry per CDR3 protein. Of some 700,000 distinct CDR3 sequences in the sample, approximately 34% were seen once. The source material was PBMCs. The origin of the receptors is a human donor in good health (CMV status not recorded). Some clones in this sample may be carry-over from other donors' samples. Each CDR3 is given with its conserved first and last residue. D genes are given only for firm matches. Size is stated for part of the rows, as once, few or many counts, or as a class when the clone is expanded.

D gene,clone size,V gene,J gene,CDR3 DNA,CDR3 protein
.,.,TRBV7-8,TRBJ1-2,TGTGCCAGCAGCGACTCCCAGGGATTGGGAGGCTACACCTTC,CASSDSQGLGGYTF
.,.,TRBV11-2,TRBJ2-7,TGTGCCAGCAGCTTGTGGGACCTGGACTCCTACGAGCAGTACTTC,CASSLWDLDSYEQYF
.,.,TRBV5-1,TRBJ1-1,TGCGCCAGCAGCCATGCGTGCTGCACTGAAGCTTTCTTT,CASSHACCTEAFF
.,many,TRBV7-8,TRBJ2-3,TGTGCCAGCAGCCCTCGGGACACGACGACAGATACGCAGTATTTT,CASSPRDTTTDTQYF
.,.,TRBV27,TRBJ2-1,TGTGCCAGCAGTACCCCCCCATACAATGAGCAGTTCTTC,CASSTPPYNEQFF
TRBD1,few,TRBV7-4,TRBJ2-7,TGTGCCAGCAGCCTTGGTGGGACAGGGACTCTCTACGAGCAGTACTTC,CASSLGGTGTLYEQYF
.,.,TRBV4-1,TRBJ2-4,TGCGCCAGCAGAGAGCGGGTCGATCTAGCCAAAAACATTCAGTACTTC,CASRERVDLAKNIQYF
.,many,TRBV7-6,TRBJ2-2,TGTGCCAGCAGCTTAGCCGTCCCTTATACAAGGTCGGAGGCCGGGGAGCTGTTTTTT,CASSLAVPYTRSEAGELFF
TRBD2,few,TRBV5-6,TRBJ2-1,TGTGCCAGCAGCCCCTGGGGGGGGAGGGCCTCGAATGAGCAGTTCTTC,CASSPWGGRASNEQFF
.,.,TRBV25-1,TRBJ1-1,TGTGCCAGCAGTGAGCACCCAACAGAATCCGCTTTCTTT,CASSEHPTESAFF
.,.,TRBV6-1,TRBJ1-5,TGTGCCAGCGTTCGGGACGGCAATCAGCCCCAGCATTTT,CASVRDGNQPQHF
TRBD1,.,TRBV7-8,TRBJ1-1,TGTGCCAGCAGCCTTACAGGGGGCCGGGGAGCTTTCTTT,CASSLTGGRGAFF
TRBD1,.,TRBV12-3/TRBV12-4,TRBJ2-7,TGTGCCAGCAGCTCCCCGGACAGGGGAGACTACGAGCAGTACTTC,CASSSPDRGDYEQYF
.,many,TRBV7-2,TRBJ2-7,TGTGCCAGCAGCTTAGGGGAGTTATATGGTTTTTATTACGAGCAGTACTTC,CASSLGELYGFYYEQYF
.,few,TRBV7-3,TRBJ1-1,TGTGCCAGCAGCTTAAATGGGGGAGAGAACACTGAAGCTTTCTTT,CASSLNGGENTEAFF
.,many,TRBV4-1,TRBJ2-1,TGCGCCAGCAGCCAAGTCGGAAGCAATGAGCAGTTCTTC,CASSQVGSNEQFF
TRBD1,few,TRBV23-1,TRBJ2-7,TGCGCCAGCAGTCGAAAACCGGGACAGTGGACCTACGAGCAGTACTTC,CASSRKPGQWTYEQYF
.,.,TRBV11-1,TRBJ2-4,TGTGCCAGCAGCTTAGTCGGCAGGGGTGACATTCAGTACTTC,CASSLVGRGDIQYF
.,few,TRBV5-4,TRBJ1-4,TGTGCCAGCAGCGGTGGGGAGATGTATCAGGAGGAAAAACTGTTTTTT,CASSGGEMYQEEKLFF
.,.,TRBV3-1,TRBJ1-2,TGTGCCAGCAGTGGGGAAGTTCGCGGGTATGGCTACACCTTC,CASSGEVRGYGYTF
.,many,TRBV28,TRBJ2-1,TGTGCCAGCAGGGTGGAGACTGAGCAGTTCTTC,CASRVETEQFF
TRBD2,.,TRBV7-2,TRBJ2-2,TGTGCCAGCAGCTTCACCCCGGGACTAGCGTACACCGGGGAGCTGTTTTTT,CASSFTPGLAYTGELFF
TRBD1,.,TRBV6-6,TRBJ2-1,TGTGCCAGCAGTCGACGGACAGGGGCAAATGAGCAGTTCTTC,CASSRRTGANEQFF
.,few,TRBV5-1,TRBJ1-2,TGCGCCAGCAGCTTGGGCGGGACCCCGGCCTCCTATGGCTACACCTTC,CASSLGGTPASYGYTF
TRBD2,few,TRBV2,TRBJ2-7,TGTGCCAGCAGTATAGCGGGAAGGTCCTACGAGCAGTACTTC,CASSIAGRSYEQYF
.,.,TRBV19,TRBJ1-1,TGTGCCAGTAGTATTACAAGGGGTGAAGCTTTCTTT,CASSITRGEAFF
TRBD1,many,TRBV7-2,TRBJ1-5,TGTGCCAGCAGCGGCGGGACAGTTAACAATCAGCCCCAGCATTTT,CASSGGTVNNQPQHF
.,.,TRBV19,TRBJ1-6,TGTGCCAGTAGTACAATTAGGACGGACTCCTATAATTCACCCCTCCACTTT,CASSTIRTDSYNSPLHF
.,.,TRBV10-3,TRBJ1-5,TGTGCCATCAGAGGCGACAGTGAAAATCAGCCCCAGCATTTT,CAIRGDSENQPQHF
TRBD2,few,TRBV27,TRBJ2-3,TGTGCCAGCAGTTTTCTGCGGGGGGAAGGTGTGGATACGCAGTATTTT,CASSFLRGEGVDTQYF
.,many,TRBV7-8,TRBJ1-5,TGTGCCAGCAGCTTAGAGGGGATCCGCAATCAGCCCCAGCATTTT,CASSLEGIRNQPQHF
.,few,TRBV5-5,TRBJ2-4,TGTGCCAGCAGCTTGGGCAGAGAAAACATTCAGTACTTC,CASSLGRENIQYF
TRBD1,.,TRBV27,TRBJ2-5,TGTGCCAGCAGTTTCGACAGGGCGGCGGAGACCCAGTACTTC,CASSFDRAAETQYF
.,.,TRBV7-7,TRBJ2-5,TGTGCTAGCAGCCCGAGTGGTCTTGGTAGCGGAGAGACCCAGTACTTC,CASSPSGLGSGETQYF
TRBD1,many,TRBV6-1,TRBJ1-2,TGTGCCAGCAGTGAAGGACAGGGGACGAGGTATGGCTACACCTTC,CASSEGQGTRYGYTF
TRBD1,.,TRBV28,TRBJ2-5,TGTGCCAGCAGTTCAACAGGGGGTACCCAAGAGACCCAGTACTTC,CASSSTGGTQETQYF
.,.,TRBV28,TRBJ2-7,TGTGCCAGCAGTTTTGCCGGTAGTGGAGTTGGTGGGTACGAGCAGTACTTC,CASSFAGSGVGGYEQYF
.,.,TRBV5-5,TRBJ2-6,TGTGCCAGCAGTCGACAGGGGGCCAACGTCCTGACTTTC,CASSRQGANVLTF
.,.,TRBV7-2,TRBJ2-2,TGTGCCAGCAGCTTAAGTACTAGTCGAAACACCGGGGAGCTGTTTTTT,CASSLSTSRNTGELFF
.,once,TRBV29-1,TRBJ1-1,TGCAGCGTTGTGGTCAGAGGGAACACTGAAGCTTTCTTT,CSVVVRGNTEAFF
.,.,TRBV4-1,TRBJ1-2,TGCGCCAGCAGCCAAGTCGTGTGGAAAGACTATGGCTACACCTTC,CASSQVVWKDYGYTF
.,few,TRBV6-8,TRBJ1-5,TGTGCCAGCAGTCTACAGGGTCTCTACAATCAGCCCCAGCATTTT,CASSLQGLYNQPQHF
TRBD1,few,TRBV6-6,TRBJ1-2,TGTGCCAGCAGTTACCCCCCGGACAGGCAATGGAGCTACACCTTC,CASSYPPDRQWSYTF
.,.,TRBV5-1,TRBJ1-2,TGCTCCAGCAGCTTGGGCAGGGGAGGTGGCTACACCTTC,CSSSLGRGGGYTF
.,many,TRBV7-2,TRBJ1-3,TGTGCCAGCAGCTTAGTAGGGGCATCAGGAAACACCATATATTTT,CASSLVGASGNTIYF
TRBD1,.,TRBV12-3/TRBV12-4,TRBJ2-5,TGTGCCAGCGGACAGGGTGGGGGGTCCCAGTACTTC,CASGQGGGSQYF
.,.,TRBV6-2/TRBV6-3,TRBJ2-5,TGTGCCAGCAGTTACCCCCAATTCGGGGGCGCCTACCAAGAGACCCAGTACTTC,CASSYPQFGGAYQETQYF
TRBD2,many,TRBV24-1,TRBJ2-1,TGTGCCACCAGTGATAGGACTAGCGGGAGACTTGAGCAGTTCTTC,CATSDRTSGRLEQFF
.,.,TRBV12-3/TRBV12-4,TRBJ2-2,TGTGCCAGCAGTTTCGGGACGACTAGCGGGGAGCTGTTTTTT,CASSFGTTSGELFF
.,few,TRBV7-9,TRBJ1-4,TGTGCCAGCACCGCGGGTGGAGGTGAAAAACTGTTTTTT,CASTAGGGEKLFF
.,.,TRBV7-9,TRBJ1-4,TGTGCCAGCAGCTTTCCCGGGGGTCGTGAAAAACTGTTTTTT,CASSFPGGREKLFF
.,many,TRBV12-3/TRBV12-4,TRBJ1-2,TGTGCCAGCAGTTTAGGGGCCTTAGGGGCGTCGATCTTC,CASSLGALGASIF
.,.,TRBV7-9,TRBJ1-4,TGTGCCAGCAGCTTACGTCAAGGCAACTTTGCAACTAATGAAAAACTGTTTTTT,CASSLRQGNFATNEKLFF
.,.,TRBV11-2,TRBJ2-7,TGTGCCAGCAGCCTTCCTCCCGCCGTGACTTTGGTCTTC,CASSLPPAVTLVF
TRBD1,.,TRBV7-6,TRBJ1-1,TGTGCCAGCAGCTTAGAGACAGGGAGAGGAACTGAAGCTTTCTTT,CASSLETGRGTEAFF